This T cell receptor beta chain was obtained from a study of blood T cell repertoires in COVID-19. Across the whole study: There were acute and convalescent COVID-19 samples, and they came from the United States, Italy and Spain.

Per the authors' pipeline: It was from reference gene primer amplification that nucleated cell counts were estimated. Clones were read by immunoSEQ multiplex PCR, and TCRdb kept only the in-frame ones, dropping some. V and J calls and clone size are given by that table; D and trimming were obtained from the DNA. Here the sample spans roughly 28,000 clones, roughly nine tenths being singletons. CDR3 length: 13 amino acids. Trimming took off 8 bases at V and 4 bases at J, with 11 bases between the two ends. Germline-derived CDR1 and CDR2 are SNHLY and FYNNEI. The clonotype comes from a man in his 70s with active COVID-19. The sequencing input was peripheral blood. The chain carries TRBV2 and TRBJ2-2; unclear D gene. The CDR3 loop reads CASSATFTGELFF. In DNA, the CDR3 is TGTGCCAGCTCGGCGACTTTCACCGGGGAGCTGTTTTTT. Using reference TRBV2 and TRBJ2-2 for the parts outside the CDR3, the full variable domain is EPEVTQTPSHQVTQMGQEVILRCVPISNHLYFYWYRQILGQKVEFLVSFYNNEISEKSEIFDDQFSVERPDGSNFTLKIRSTKLEDSAMYFCASSATFTGELFFGEGSRLTVL.